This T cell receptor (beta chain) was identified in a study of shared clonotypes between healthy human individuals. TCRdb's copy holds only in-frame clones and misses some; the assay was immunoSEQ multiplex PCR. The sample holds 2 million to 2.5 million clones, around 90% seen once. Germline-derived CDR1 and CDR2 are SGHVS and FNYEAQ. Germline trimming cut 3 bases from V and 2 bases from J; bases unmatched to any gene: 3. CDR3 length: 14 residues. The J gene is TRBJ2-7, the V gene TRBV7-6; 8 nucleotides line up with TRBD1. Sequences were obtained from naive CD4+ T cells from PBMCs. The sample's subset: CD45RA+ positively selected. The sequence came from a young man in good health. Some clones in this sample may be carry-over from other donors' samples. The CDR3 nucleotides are TGTGCCAGCAGCTTTGACAGGGGACCCTACGAGCAGTACTTC. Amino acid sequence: CASSFDRGPYEQYF.